This TCR beta chain was retrieved from a study of response to subunit inactivated influenza vaccine. Study-wide results and caveats: Authors suggested each seasonal influenza vaccination recruits few new T cells.

Each CDR3 protein gets one entry after TCRdb re-called the RT-PCR reads with MiXCR. Of approximately 250,000 distinct CDR3 sequences listed, roughly an eighth are singletons. This clonotype was observed many times. Its antigen remains unidentified. J gave up 4 bases and V 0 bases, and 5 bases lay outside the gene matches. CDR3 length: 16 amino acids. Germline V gives CDR1 MNHEY, CDR2 SVGAGI. The source was non-naive T cells sorted from PBMCs, collected roughly 2 weeks before vaccination. The receptor was derived from a man aged 45-65 years who received an inactivated influenza vaccine. J is TRBJ1-2 and V is TRBV6-5; 10 bases line up with TRBD1. CDR3 region: CASSYSGQGGRYGYTF. The CDR3 coding sequence is TGTGCCAGCAGTTACTCTGGACAGGGGGGCCGCTATGGCTACACCTTC.